Sequencing of this TCR beta chain was carried out in a study of blood T cells in healthy people across ages. Study-level results: There were more naive CD4+ cells and higher diversity in long-lived donors than in aged donors. Diversity of TCR beta per million T cells declined in a roughly linear way with age.

This clonotype was counted between two and nine times. Its antigen is currently unknown. For the second PCR, which ran for about 6 to 12 cycles, a sample-barcoded 5' primer and a J-beta primer mix were used. TCRdb analysed the 5' RACE reads with MiXCR anew, one entry per CDR3 protein. The data hold more than 750,000 distinct CDR3 sequences, with 25% to 35% observed a single time. V was pared by 2 bases and J by 4 bases, with 9 bases between. The CDR3 has 14 amino acids. These records were also assigned to another study, of T cells of mothers and their children. From that paper: Mothers gave over 9 million TCR beta CDR3 reads each, and children around 2.9 million each. Thymic selection molds TCR recombination output in much the same way for related pairs as for unrelated pairs.

This TCR came from a middle-aged woman in good health. The chain links TRBV12-3 or TRBV12-4 to TRBJ1-5; weak D call: TRBD1 (6 bases). The sample was blood. Written as DNA, the CDR3 is TGTGCCAGCAGTTTACAGGGGAAGAATCAGCCCCAGCATTTT. Its protein is CASSLQGKNQPQHF.